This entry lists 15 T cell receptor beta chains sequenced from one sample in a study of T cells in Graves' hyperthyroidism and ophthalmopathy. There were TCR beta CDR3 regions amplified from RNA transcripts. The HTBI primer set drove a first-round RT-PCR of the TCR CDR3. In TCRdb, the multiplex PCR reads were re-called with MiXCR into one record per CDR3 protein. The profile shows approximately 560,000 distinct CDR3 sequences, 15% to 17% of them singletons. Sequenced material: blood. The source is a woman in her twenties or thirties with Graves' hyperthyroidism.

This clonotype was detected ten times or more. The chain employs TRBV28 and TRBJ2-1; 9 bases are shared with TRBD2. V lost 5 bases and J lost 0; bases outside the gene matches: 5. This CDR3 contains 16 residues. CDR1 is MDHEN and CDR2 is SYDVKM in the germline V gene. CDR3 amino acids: CASSEAGGTSYNEQFF. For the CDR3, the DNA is TGTGCCAGCAGTGAAGCGGGAGGAACCTCCTACAATGAGCAGTTCTTC.

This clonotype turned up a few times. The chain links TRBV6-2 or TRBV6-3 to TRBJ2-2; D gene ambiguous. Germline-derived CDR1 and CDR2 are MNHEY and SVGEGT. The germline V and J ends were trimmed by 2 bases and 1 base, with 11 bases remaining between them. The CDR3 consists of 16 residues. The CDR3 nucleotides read TGTGCCAGCAGTTACCCGGAGAGAGAGAACACCGGGGAGCTGTTTTTT. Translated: CASSYPERENTGELFF.

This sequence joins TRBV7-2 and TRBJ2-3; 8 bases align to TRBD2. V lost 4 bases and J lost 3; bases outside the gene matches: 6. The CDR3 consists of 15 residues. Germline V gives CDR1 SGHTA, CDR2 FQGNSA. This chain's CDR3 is CASSYSSGHTDTQYF. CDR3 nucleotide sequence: TGTGCCAGCAGCTACTCTAGCGGGCATACAGATACGCAGTATTTT.

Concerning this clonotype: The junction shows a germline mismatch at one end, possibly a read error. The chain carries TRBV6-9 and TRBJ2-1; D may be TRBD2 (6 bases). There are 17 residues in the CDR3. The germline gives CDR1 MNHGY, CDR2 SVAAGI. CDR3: CASSETIFGGEADEQFF. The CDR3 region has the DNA TGCGCCAGCAGTGAGACGATTTTCGGGGGAGAGGCGGATGAGCAGTTCTTC.

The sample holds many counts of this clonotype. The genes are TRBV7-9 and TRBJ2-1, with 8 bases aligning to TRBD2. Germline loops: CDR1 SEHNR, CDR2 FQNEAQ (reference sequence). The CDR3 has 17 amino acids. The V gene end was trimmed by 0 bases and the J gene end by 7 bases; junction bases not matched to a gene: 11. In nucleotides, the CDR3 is TGTGCCAGCAGCTTAGCCGGGCGTCTAGCGGGTAGGAATGAGCAGTTCTTC. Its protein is CASSLAGRLAGRNEQFF.

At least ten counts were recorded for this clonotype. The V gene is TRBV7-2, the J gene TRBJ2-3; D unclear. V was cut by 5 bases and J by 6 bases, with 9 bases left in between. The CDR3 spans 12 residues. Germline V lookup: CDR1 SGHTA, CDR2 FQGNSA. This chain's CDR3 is CASSGVADTQYF. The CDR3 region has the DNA TGTGCCAGCAGCGGGGTTGCCGATACGCAGTATTTT. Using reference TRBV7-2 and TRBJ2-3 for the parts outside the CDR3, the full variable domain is GAGVSQSPSNKVTEKGKDVELRCDPISGHTALYWYRQSLGQGLEFLIYFQGNSAPDKSGLPSDRFSAERTGGSVSTLTIQRTQQEDSAVYLCASSGVADTQYFGPGTRLTVL.

Here the CDR3 reads CSASRPRGNTEAFF. CDR3 sequence (DNA): TGCAGTGCTTCCCGGCCCAGGGGGAACACTGAAGCTTTCTTT. The chain links TRBV20-1 to TRBJ1-1; the D gene is possibly TRBD1 (6 bases). Germline assignment: CDR1 DFQATT and CDR2 SNEGSKA (reference sequence). The CDR3 totals 14 residues. Deletions cut 5 bases from V and 1 base from J, with 14 bases between.

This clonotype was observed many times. In nucleotides, the CDR3 is TGTGCCAGCAGCGGCGGGCCGTTTATAAGCGAGCAGTACTTC. It translates to CASSGGPFISEQYF. The chain joins TRBV7-9 to TRBJ2-7; possibly TRBD2 for D (5 bases). Germline assignment: CDR1 SEHNR and CDR2 FQNEAQ (reference sequence). CDR3 length: 14 amino acids. Trimming stripped 5 bases from V and 6 bases from J, with 17 bases between.

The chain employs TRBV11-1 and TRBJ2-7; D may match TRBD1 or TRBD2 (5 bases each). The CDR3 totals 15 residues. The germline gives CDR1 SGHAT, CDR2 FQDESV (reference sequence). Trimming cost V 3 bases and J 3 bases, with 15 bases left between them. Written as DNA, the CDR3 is TGTGCCAGCAGCTTCAATTCCGGGACGGACTACGAGCAGTACTTC. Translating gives CASSFNSGTDYEQYF.

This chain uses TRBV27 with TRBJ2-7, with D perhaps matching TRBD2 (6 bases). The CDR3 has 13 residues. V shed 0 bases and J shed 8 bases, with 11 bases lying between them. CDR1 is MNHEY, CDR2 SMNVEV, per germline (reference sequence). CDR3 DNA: TGTGCCAGCAGTTTATCGCCTGGGAGGAAGCAGTACTTC. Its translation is CASSLSPGRKQYF.

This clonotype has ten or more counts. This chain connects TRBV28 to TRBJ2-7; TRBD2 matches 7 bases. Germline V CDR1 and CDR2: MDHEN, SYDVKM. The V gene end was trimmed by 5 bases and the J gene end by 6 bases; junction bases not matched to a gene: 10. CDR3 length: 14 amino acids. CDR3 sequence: CASSTGEGVSEQYF. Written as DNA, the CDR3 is TGTGCCAGCAGTACCGGGGAGGGAGTCAGCGAGCAGTACTTC.

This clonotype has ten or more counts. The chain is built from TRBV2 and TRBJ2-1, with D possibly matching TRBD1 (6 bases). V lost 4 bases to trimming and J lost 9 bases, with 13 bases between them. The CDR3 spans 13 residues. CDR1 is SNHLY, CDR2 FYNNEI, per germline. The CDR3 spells CASSGQEIAEQFF. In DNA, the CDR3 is TGTGCCAGCAGTGGACAGGAGATCGCTGAGCAGTTCTTC.

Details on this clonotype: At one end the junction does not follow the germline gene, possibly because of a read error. The CDR3 nucleotides read TGCGCCAGCAGCCAAGTGAGGAACACAGATACGCAGTATTTT. Translated, it gives CASSQVRNTDTQYF. V gene TRBV11-2 combines with J gene TRBJ2-3, with D unclear. This CDR3 is built from 14 residues. Germline loops: CDR1 SGHAT, CDR2 FQNNGV.

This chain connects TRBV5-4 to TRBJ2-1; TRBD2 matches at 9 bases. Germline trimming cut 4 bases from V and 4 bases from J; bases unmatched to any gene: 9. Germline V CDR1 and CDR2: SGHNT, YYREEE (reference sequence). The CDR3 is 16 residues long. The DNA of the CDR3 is TGTGCCAGCAGCCAACAATCTAGCGGGAAGTACAATGAGCAGTTCTTC. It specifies CASSQQSSGKYNEQFF.

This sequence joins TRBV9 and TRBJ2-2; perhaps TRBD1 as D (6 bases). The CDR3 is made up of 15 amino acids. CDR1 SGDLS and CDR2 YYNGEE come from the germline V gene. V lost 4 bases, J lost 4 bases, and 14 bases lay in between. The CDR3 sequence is CASSSERGFTGELFF. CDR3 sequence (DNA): TGTGCCAGCAGCTCGGAGAGGGGGTTCACCGGGGAGCTGTTTTTT.